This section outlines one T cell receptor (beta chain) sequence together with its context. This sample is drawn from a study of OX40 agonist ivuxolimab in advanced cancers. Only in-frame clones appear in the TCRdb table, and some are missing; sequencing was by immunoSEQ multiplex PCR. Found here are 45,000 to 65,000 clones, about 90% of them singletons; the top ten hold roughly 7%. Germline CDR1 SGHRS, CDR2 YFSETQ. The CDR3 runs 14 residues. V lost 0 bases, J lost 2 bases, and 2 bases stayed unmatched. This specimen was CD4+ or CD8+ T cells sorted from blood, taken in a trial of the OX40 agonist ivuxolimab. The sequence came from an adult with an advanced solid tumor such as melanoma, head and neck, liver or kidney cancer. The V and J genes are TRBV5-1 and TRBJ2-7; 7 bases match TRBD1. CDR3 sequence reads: CASSLDRGAYEQYF. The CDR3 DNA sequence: TGCGCCAGCAGCTTGGACAGGGGAGCCTACGAGCAGTACTTC.